Shown below are 29 T cell receptor beta chains from a single sample sequenced in a study of OX40 agonist ivuxolimab in advanced cancers. Here immunoSEQ multiplex PCR was the method, and the copy in TCRdb shows in-frame clones only, minus some. The profile shows 95,000 or so clones, about 85% of them singletons. Sequencing used CD4+ or CD8+ T cells sorted from blood, obtained in a trial of the OX40 agonist ivuxolimab. These receptors all stem from an adult with an advanced solid tumor such as melanoma, head and neck, liver or kidney cancer.

This rearrangement joins TRBV10-3 to TRBJ2-7, with D perhaps matching TRBD2 (6 bases). CDR3 length equals 13 residues. Germline CDR1 is ENHRY and CDR2 is SYGVKD. V was pared by 3 bases and J by 6 bases, with 12 bases between. The chain's CDR3 is CAISDPGRPEQYF. Written as DNA, the CDR3 is TGTGCCATCAGTGACCCGGGGAGGCCCGAGCAGTACTTC.

This chain links TRBV29-1 with TRBJ2-7; D is ambiguous. The CDR3 sequence is 13 residues long. Per the germline V gene, CDR1 is SQVTM and CDR2 is ANQGSEA. Trimming cost V 4 bases and J 0 bases, with 10 bases left between them. CDR3 sequence: CSVVLRNSYEQYF. CDR3 sequence (DNA): TGCAGCGTTGTTCTCCGCAACTCCTACGAGCAGTACTTC.

The V gene is TRBV6-6, the J gene TRBJ1-2; possibly TRBD1 for D (5 bases). Germline assignment: CDR1 MNHNY and CDR2 SVGAGI (reference sequence). With 8 bases removed from V and 6 bases from J, the gap between germline ends came to 19 bases. The CDR3 has 14 residues. CDR3 DNA sequence: TGTGCCAGCGTCGGAGGGGCCCTTAAGGATGGCTACACCTTC. Amino acid sequence: CASVGGALKDGYTF.

This sequence joins TRBV29-1 and TRBJ2-4, with TRBD1 as a possible D gene (6 bases). The CDR3 is 15 amino acids. V was shortened by 1 base and J by 0 bases, with 10 bases between the two germline ends. Germline loops: CDR1 SQVTM, CDR2 ANQGSEA. The CDR3 protein is CSVEVRGVAKNIQYF. CDR3 DNA sequence: TGCAGCGTTGAAGTCAGGGGAGTAGCCAAAAACATTCAGTACTTC. The whole variable domain, remainder taken from reference TRBV29-1 and TRBJ2-4, is SAVISQKPSRDICQRGTSLTIQCQVDSQVTMMFWYRQQPGQSLTLIATANQGSEATYESGFVIDKFPISRPNLTFSTLTVSNMSPEDSSIYLCSVEVRGVAKNIQYFGAGTRLSVL.

This clone came up a few times. For the CDR3, the DNA is TGTGCCAGTAGTATGACCATATATTTT. This translates into CASSMTIYF. The gene calls are TRBV19 and TRBJ1-3; D uncertain. Germline V gene lookup returns CDR1 LNHDA and CDR2 SQIVND (reference sequence). V gave up 3 bases and J gave up 10 bases, with 1 base separating them. This CDR3 is built from 9 residues.

The chain has TRBV7-9 and TRBJ2-7; 10 bases align to TRBD2. Germline lookup yields CDR1 SEHNR and CDR2 FQNEAQ (reference sequence). Unmatched junction bases numbered 7, after V lost 5 bases and J lost 3 bases. The CDR3 contains 15 residues. CDR3 loop: CASSRGGLAVYEQYF. The CDR3 nucleotides are TGTGCCAGCAGCAGGGGAGGACTAGCGGTCTACGAGCAGTACTTC.

The chain combines TRBV30 with TRBJ2-2, with TRBD2 as a possible D gene (5 bases). Germline V CDR1 and CDR2: GTSNPN, SVGIG (reference sequence). V lost 3 bases and J 4 bases, leaving 9 bases between the germline ends. The CDR3 length is 13 residues. As DNA, the CDR3 is TGTGCCTGGAGCGGACTTGGCACCGGGGAGCTGTTTTTT. Protein sequence: CAWSGLGTGELFF.

The chain couples TRBV28 to TRBJ1-1; D is possibly TRBD1 (5 bases). This CDR3 comprises 13 residues. Trimming cost V 2 bases and J 5 bases, with 9 bases left between them. The germline gives CDR1 MDHEN, CDR2 SYDVKM. CDR3 coding DNA: TGTGCCAGCAGTTTAGTCTCAGGGACTGAAGCTTTCTTT. Translating gives CASSLVSGTEAFF.

This chain joins TRBV28 and TRBJ1-5, with D perhaps TRBD1 (5 bases). The CDR3 runs to 15 residues. Trimming cost V 5 bases and J 0 bases, with 11 bases left between them. Germline assignment: CDR1 MDHEN and CDR2 SYDVKM. The CDR3 region is CASSPPTASNQPQHF. In nucleotides, the CDR3 is TGTGCCAGCAGTCCACCGACAGCTAGCAATCAGCCCCAGCATTTT.

J is TRBJ2-1 and V is TRBV4-2; D unresolved. This CDR3 comprises 16 residues. CDR1 is LGHNA and CDR2 is YNFKEQ in the germline V gene. The V and J ends lost 4 bases and 0 bases respectively, with 13 bases between them. The CDR3 is CASSPQIASSYNEQFF. CDR3 sequence (DNA): TGTGCCAGCAGCCCCCAAATAGCTAGCTCCTACAATGAGCAGTTCTTC.

V gene TRBV15 combines with J gene TRBJ1-5; D gene unclear. The V gene lost 1 base and the J gene lost 1 base, with 8 bases spanning the gap. This CDR3 has 15 residues. In germline, CDR1 is LNHNV, CDR2 YYDKDF (reference sequence). The CDR3 DNA reads TGTGCCACCAGCAGAGTTATGGTCAGCAATCAGCCCCAGCATTTT. Its translation: CATSRVMVSNQPQHF.

The chain joins TRBV27 to TRBJ2-7; TRBD1 matches 8 bases. CDR1 is MNHEY, CDR2 SMNVEV, per germline (reference sequence). Trimming at V came to 4 bases and at J to 5 bases, leaving 10 bases not matched to a gene. The CDR3 totals 15 residues. CDR3 DNA sequence: TGTGCCAGCAGTTCCTCAGGGGGCGCTGGCAACGAGCAGTACTTC. Translating it yields CASSSSGGAGNEQYF.

This clone was seen only once. The chain uses TRBV7-2 and TRBJ2-2; TRBD2 matches at 7 bases. The CDR3 runs to 14 residues. Germline V gene lookup returns CDR1 SGHTA and CDR2 FQGNSA. Trimming removed 2 bases from V and 12 bases from J; junction bases left unmatched: 9. The CDR3 coding sequence is TGTGCCAGCAGCTTAATGGTCTCCGGGAGGAAGCTGTTTTTT. Translating it yields CASSLMVSGRKLFF.

The chain couples TRBV5-6 to TRBJ2-7, with a possible D match to TRBD1 (7 bases). The CDR3 is 14 amino acids. Per germline, CDR1 SGHDT and CDR2 YYEEEE. Trimming took 2 bases from V and 3 from J, leaving 12 bases between them. CDR3 nucleotides: TGTGCCAGCAGCTTAGACCAGGGGGGCTACGAGCAGTACTTC. The encoded protein is CASSLDQGGYEQYF.

The chain recombines TRBV12-5 with TRBJ2-2; 7 nucleotides match TRBD2. The junction had 22 bases not matched to a gene; V was cut back by 4 bases and J by 8 bases. Germline assignment: CDR1 LGHNT and CDR2 FRNRAP. The CDR3 has 19 amino acids. CDR3 loop: CASGSHSSFGGRAAGELFF. CDR3 sequence (DNA): TGTGCTAGTGGTTCCCACTCCAGCTTCGGAGGGAGGGCCGCTGGGGAGCTGTTTTTT.

V is TRBV28 and J is TRBJ1-5; the match to TRBD1 covers 10 bases. CDR3 length: 16 residues. The V gene end was trimmed by 6 bases and the J gene end by 7 bases; junction bases not matched to a gene: 12. The germline gives CDR1 MDHEN, CDR2 SYDVKM. The CDR3 region is CASRPRTGGSGQPQHF. The CDR3 DNA reads TGTGCCAGCAGACCTAGGACAGGGGGTTCGGGACAGCCCCAGCATTTT.

The DNA for the CDR3 is TGTGCCAGCAGCCGAGGGGAGGGCCAGTATAACGAGCAGTACTTC. Translation gives CASSRGEGQYNEQYF. The chain couples TRBV9 to TRBJ2-7, with 7 bases matching TRBD2. Trimming cost V 4 bases and J 5 bases; bases outside gene matches: 12. CDR1 is SGDLS and CDR2 is YYNGEE in the germline V gene. The CDR3 runs to 15 residues.

DNA for the CDR3: TGTGCCAGCAGCGTAGGGGCAACCGGGTTCAATGAGCAGTTCTTC. Protein sequence: CASSVGATGFNEQFF. This chain links TRBV9 with TRBJ2-1; D is unresolved. Germline lookup yields CDR1 SGDLS and CDR2 YYNGEE. The CDR3 consists of 15 residues. Trimming took off 0 bases at V and 6 bases at J, with 13 bases between the two ends.

This chain joins TRBV5-1 and TRBJ2-3, with a weak D call TRBD2 (6 bases). Germline V CDR1 and CDR2: SGHRS, YFSETQ. The V gene lost 0 bases and the J gene lost 2 bases, with 19 bases spanning the gap. The CDR3 is 18 residues long. The CDR3: CASSLEGRTGLTTDTQYF. CDR3 coding DNA: TGCGCCAGCAGCTTGGAGGGTCGTACGGGACTTACCACAGATACGCAGTATTTT.

J is TRBJ2-1 and V is TRBV7-9, with 12 bases fitting TRBD2. CDR1 SEHNR and CDR2 FQNEAQ come from the germline V gene (reference sequence). The CDR3 covers 16 residues. Trimming at V came to 2 bases and at J to 9 bases, leaving 8 bases not matched to a gene. The CDR3 spells CASSLPGLAGSVEQFF. The CDR3 DNA sequence: TGTGCCAGCAGCTTACCCGGACTAGCGGGATCCGTTGAGCAGTTCTTC.

The chain links TRBV2 to TRBJ2-4; D may match TRBD1 or TRBD2 (5 bases each). This CDR3 spans 13 amino acids. V lost 0 bases to trimming and J lost 11 bases, with 11 bases between them. The germline gives CDR1 SNHLY, CDR2 FYNNEI. Written as DNA, the CDR3 is TGTGCCAGCAGTGAAGCCGAGGGGAAAGTTCAGTACTTC. Translated: CASSEAEGKVQYF. Full variable domain (rest looked up from reference TRBV2 and TRBJ2-4): EPEVTQTPSHQVTQMGQEVILRCVPISNHLYFYWYRQILGQKVEFLVSFYNNEISEKSEIFDDQFSVERPDGSNFTLKIRSTKLEDSAMYFCASSEAEGKVQYFGAGTRLSVL.

Only one count was recorded for this clone. V usage is TRBV5-8 and J usage is TRBJ1-5; no clear D gene. The CDR3 sequence is 12 residues long. The V gene lost 7 bases and the J gene lost 2 bases, with 7 bases spanning the gap. The V gene's germline CDR1 is SGHTS and CDR2 YDEGEE. CDR3 DNA: TGTGCCAGCGCAGTAGGCAATCAGCCCCAGCATTTT. This gives the protein CASAVGNQPQHF.

A single count supports this clone. The chain joins TRBV28 to TRBJ2-2, with D maybe TRBD2 (6 bases). V was trimmed by 7 bases and J by 4 bases, leaving 19 bases between them. CDR1 is MDHEN, CDR2 SYDVKM, per germline. The CDR3 is 16 residues long. This CDR3 reads CASTSGQRARTGELFF. The CDR3 DNA reads as TGTGCCAGCACCTCCGGGCAGCGGGCGCGCACCGGGGAGCTGTTTTTT.

This clone showed up just a few times. The rearrangement links TRBV4-1 to TRBJ2-3, with D unclear. The CDR3 consists of 16 residues. V dropped 1 base and J dropped 1 base, with 12 bases sitting between them. CDR1 is MGHRA and CDR2 is YSYEKL in the germline V gene. DNA of the CDR3: TGCGCCAGCAGCCAAGGTCGCGTCCATGGCACAGATACGCAGTATTTT. Translating gives CASSQGRVHGTDTQYF.

This chain links TRBV27 with TRBJ2-1; D may be TRBD1 (5 bases). The CDR3 is made up of 15 amino acids. CDR1 is MNHEY and CDR2 is SMNVEV in the germline V gene (reference sequence). V was pared by 6 bases and J by 0 bases, with 12 bases between. Written as DNA, the CDR3 is TGTGCCAGCAGCAAAGGGGTATTCTCCTACAATGAGCAGTTCTTC. It encodes CASSKGVFSYNEQFF.

The rearrangement links TRBV5-4 to TRBJ1-2; D is unresolved. Germline V lookup: CDR1 SGHNT, CDR2 YYREEE (reference sequence). CDR3 size: 12 residues. With 0 bases removed from V and 4 bases from J, the gap between germline ends came to 4 bases. CDR3 loop: CASSLDSYGYTF. CDR3 in DNA: TGTGCCAGCAGCTTGGACAGCTATGGCTACACCTTC.

This chain joins TRBV28 and TRBJ2-7, with unresolved D. The CDR3 has 18 amino acids. V lost 3 bases and J lost 3, with 24 bases in between. The germline CDR1 and CDR2 sequences are MDHEN and SYDVKM. The CDR3 spells CASSFRPMDANFDYEQYF. CDR3 coding DNA: TGTGCCAGCAGTTTCCGCCCCATGGACGCTAATTTTGACTACGAGCAGTACTTC.

The CDR3 protein is CASSLDIGVGGELFF. CDR3 DNA sequence: TGTGCCAGCAGCTTGGACATAGGGGTCGGCGGGGAGCTGTTTTTT. This chain joins TRBV5-6 and TRBJ2-2; TRBD1 might be the D (5 bases). CDR3 size: 15 residues. The V gene lost 0 bases and the J gene lost 7 bases, with 13 bases spanning the gap. The germline CDR1 and CDR2 sequences are SGHDT and YYEEEE.

The chain carries TRBV7-8 and TRBJ2-1, with no clear D. CDR1 is SGHVS, CDR2 FQNEAQ, per germline. V lost 5 bases and J lost 0, with 11 bases in between. The CDR3 contains 15 residues. CDR3 nucleotide sequence: TGTGCCAGCAGCGCCGCAGCGATCTCCTACAATGAGCAGTTCTTC. Encoded protein: CASSAAAISYNEQFF. The complete variable domain, with remaining parts taken from reference TRBV7-8 and TRBJ2-1, reads GAGVSQSPRYKVAKRGQDVALRCDPISGHVSLFWYQQALGQGPEFLTYFQNEAQLDKSGLPSDRFFAERPEGSVSTLKIQRTQQEDSAVYLCASSAAAISYNEQFFGPGTRLTVL.